The rows below give T cell receptor beta chains drawn from one sample of a study of blood T cell repertoires in COVID-19. The table came from immunoSEQ multiplex PCR; TCRdb's copy has only in-frame clones and leaves some out. The sample contains around 170,000 clones, 85% to 90% of which appear only once. Sequencing was carried out using peripheral blood. These receptors all stem from a man aged 50-60 years with active or convalescent COVID-19. Each CDR3 is given with its conserved first and last residue. A D gene is named only where the DNA matches it firmly. Not all rows give a size; the values are once, few, many and, for expanded clones, a class.

TRBJ1-5 . . TRBV2 CASSSGYQPQHF TGTGCCAGCAGCTCAGGGTACCAGCCCCAGCATTTT
TRBJ2-2 . . TRBV23-1 CASSPITQGNTGELFF TGCGCCAGCAGCCCCATTACCCAGGGAAACACCGGGGAGCTGTTTTTT
TRBJ2-7 . . TRBV7-9 CASSLAPSLDSYEQYF TGTGCCAGCAGCTTAGCTCCTAGCTTAGACTCCTACGAGCAGTACTTC
TRBJ1-5 . . TRBV5-1 CASSLQGGPYQPQHF TGCGCCAGCAGCTTGCAAGGGGGTCCCTATCAGCCCCAGCATTTT
TRBJ1-1 . . TRBV4-3 CASSQEFLSSPEAFF TGCGCCAGCAGCCAAGAGTTCCTATCTTCCCCTGAAGCTTTCTTT
TRBJ2-3 TRBD2 . TRBV6-2/TRBV6-3 CASSYGGGAGDTQYF TGTGCCAGCAGTTACGGCGGGGGGGCCGGAGATACGCAGTATTTT
TRBJ2-7 TRBD2 few TRBV6-5 CASSSERGTYEQYF TGTGCCAGCAGTAGCGAGCGGGGGACCTACGAGCAGTACTTC
TRBJ1-2 . . TRBV19 CASSIAGGALFGTYGYTF TGTGCCAGTAGTATCGCTGGGGGCGCATTATTTGGGACCTATGGCTACACCTTC
TRBJ1-2 . . TRBV2 CASRSGLRGYTF TGTGCCAGCAGGTCAGGGTTAAGGGGCTACACCTTC
TRBJ2-2 . . TRBV19 CASTTTGELFF TGTGCCAGTACGACTACCGGGGAGCTGTTTTTT
TRBJ2-2 TRBD1 once TRBV29-1 CSVEGQGDGELFF TGCAGCGTAGAGGGACAGGGTGACGGGGAGCTGTTTTTT
TRBJ2-3 TRBD2 . TRBV6-1 CASSELTGLAPDTQYF TGTGCCAGCAGTGAGCTGACGGGACTAGCCCCAGATACGCAGTATTTT
TRBJ2-7 . few TRBV19 CASSAGSSYEQYF TGTGCCAGTAGTGCGGGGAGCTCCTACGAGCAGTACTTC
TRBJ2-6 TRBD1 . TRBV6-2/TRBV6-3 CASSLQGAGANVLTF TGTGCCAGCAGTCTCCAGGGGGCTGGGGCCAACGTCCTGACTTTC
TRBJ2-4 TRBD2 . TRBV3-1/TRBV3-2 CASSHQAGGNIQYF TGTGCCAGCAGCCACCAAGCGGGGGGGAACATTCAGTACTTC
TRBJ1-3 . . TRBV18 CASSPAMPGTSGNTIYF TGTGCCAGCTCACCTGCAATGCCAGGCACCTCTGGAAACACCATATATTTT
TRBJ1-5 . once TRBV2 CASSSQVSNQPQHF TGTGCCAGCAGTAGCCAGGTTAGCAATCAGCCCCAGCATTTT
TRBJ2-7 TRBD2 . TRBV18 CASSPFSGRDEQYF TGTGCCAGCTCACCGTTTAGCGGGAGAGACGAGCAGTACTTC
TRBJ1-1 . . TRBV9 CASSVRQENTEAFF TGTGCCAGCAGCGTTAGACAGGAGAACACTGAAGCTTTCTTT
TRBJ2-7 TRBD2 . TRBV4-2 CASSPGVSGRVAYEQYF TGTGCCAGCAGCCCCGGTGTTAGCGGGAGAGTGGCCTACGAGCAGTACTTC
TRBJ2-1 TRBD1 . TRBV27 CASSRLQGEYNEQFF TGTGCCAGCAGTAGACTACAGGGGGAGTACAATGAGCAGTTCTTC
TRBJ1-5 . . TRBV21-1 CASSKQGGSNQPQHF TGTGCCAGCAGCAAACAGGGAGGGAGCAATCAGCCCCAGCATTTT
TRBJ1-2 . . TRBV18 CASSPLPQGDYGYTF TGTGCCAGCTCACCACTCCCACAGGGTGACTATGGCTACACCTTC
TRBJ2-1 . . TRBV21-1 CASSKSSAGTYGSYNEQFF TGTGCCAGCAGCAAAAGTTCCGCGGGGACCTATGGCTCCTACAATGAGCAGTTCTTC
TRBJ1-4 TRBD1 . TRBV3-1/TRBV3-2 CASSPDRGTATNEKLFF TGTGCCAGCAGCCCGGACAGGGGAACCGCAACTAATGAAAAACTGTTTTTT
TRBJ2-6 TRBD2 . TRBV6-2/TRBV6-3 CASSKLAGGPGANVLTF TGTGCCAGCAGTAAACTAGCGGGGGGGCCCGGGGCCAACGTCCTGACTTTC
TRBJ2-5 TRBD1 . TRBV9 CASGGQGAGMRETQYF TGTGCCAGCGGGGGACAGGGGGCCGGCATGCGAGAGACCCAGTACTTC
TRBJ2-5 TRBD2 . TRBV19 CASSISGRAIETQYF TGTGCCAGTAGTATTAGCGGGAGGGCTATTGAGACCCAGTACTTC
TRBJ2-1 TRBD2 . TRBV7-6 CASSARGTSLNEQFF TGTGCCAGCAGCGCGCGCGGGACTAGCCTAAATGAGCAGTTCTTC
TRBJ1-5 TRBD1 . TRBV7-2 CASSLVPATGASGAQHF TGTGCCAGCAGCTTAGTCCCGGCAACAGGGGCATCGGGGGCCCAGCATTTT
TRBJ1-2 TRBD1 once TRBV7-9 CASSPGTGVSYGYTF TGTGCCAGCAGCCCCGGGACAGGGGTTAGCTATGGCTACACCTTC
TRBJ2-7 . . TRBV5-4 CASSLGQVGTYEQYF TGTGCCAGCAGCTTGGGGCAGGTGGGCACCTACGAGCAGTACTTC
TRBJ1-1 . . TRBV12-3/TRBV12-4 CASSLEQNTEAFF TGTGCCAGCAGTTTAGAGCAGAACACTGAAGCTTTCTTT
TRBJ2-5 . once TRBV4-3 CASSPLNTRLSPETQYF TGCGCCAGCAGCCCGTTGAATACACGACTCTCGCCAGAGACCCAGTACTTC
TRBJ2-7 . . TRBV12-3/TRBV12-4 CASSLNRDYEQYF TGTGCCAGCAGTTTGAACAGGGACTACGAGCAGTACTTC
TRBJ1-4 . few TRBV27 CASSTYSSTNEKLFF TGTGCCAGCAGTACCTACAGCTCAACTAATGAAAAACTGTTTTTT
TRBJ2-1 TRBD2 . TRBV5-1 CASTGGTSTNNEQFF TGCGCCAGCACGGGGGGGACTTCTACTAACAATGAGCAGTTCTTC
TRBJ2-7 TRBD2 . TRBV29-1 CSVGTSGGLYEQYF TGCAGCGTTGGGACTAGCGGGGGGCTCTACGAGCAGTACTTC
TRBJ1-1 . . TRBV27 CASSTGTEAFF TGTGCCAGCAGTACCGGTACTGAAGCTTTCTTT
TRBJ2-7 . . TRBV6-1 CASSEGRTNSYEQYF TGTGCCAGCAGTGAGGGACGGACTAACTCCTACGAGCAGTACTTC
TRBJ1-2 . . TRBV11-2 CASSLASLRGYTF TGTGCCAGCAGCTTAGCCTCACTTCGTGGCTACACCTTC
TRBJ1-5 . . TRBV4-3 CASSQEATGRGNQPQHF TGCGCCAGCAGCCAAGAAGCTACAGGAAGGGGTAATCAGCCCCAGCATTTT
TRBJ1-1 . . TRBV10-3 CAISGMETEAFF TGTGCCATCAGTGGTATGGAGACCGAAGCTTTCTTT
TRBJ1-2 TRBD1 . TRBV6-6 CASSYQDRGNGYTF TGTGCCAGCAGTTACCAAGACAGGGGGAATGGCTACACCTTC
TRBJ1-2 . . TRBV13 CASSFGRANYGYTF TGTGCCAGCAGCTTCGGCAGGGCAAACTATGGCTACACCTTC
TRBJ2-1 TRBD2 . TRBV10-3 CAISEPRGTSANNEQFF TGTGCCATCAGTGAGCCCCGAGGGACTAGCGCAAACAATGAGCAGTTCTTC
TRBJ2-3 . . TRBV27 CASRRAWTDTQYF TGTGCCAGCAGGCGGGCCTGGACAGATACGCAGTATTTT